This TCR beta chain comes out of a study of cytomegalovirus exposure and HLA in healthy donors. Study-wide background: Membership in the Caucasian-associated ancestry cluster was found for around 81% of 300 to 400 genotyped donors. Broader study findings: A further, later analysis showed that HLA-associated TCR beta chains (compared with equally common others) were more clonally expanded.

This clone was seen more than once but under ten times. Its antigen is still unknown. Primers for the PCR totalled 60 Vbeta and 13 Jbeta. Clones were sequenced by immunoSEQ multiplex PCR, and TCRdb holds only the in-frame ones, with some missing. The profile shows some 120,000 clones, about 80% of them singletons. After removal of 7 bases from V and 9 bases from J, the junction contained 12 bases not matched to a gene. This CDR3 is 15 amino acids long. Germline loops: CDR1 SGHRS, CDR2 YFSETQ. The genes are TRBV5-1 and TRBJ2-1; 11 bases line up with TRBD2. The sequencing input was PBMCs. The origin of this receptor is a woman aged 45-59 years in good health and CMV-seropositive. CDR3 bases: TGCGCCAGCGATGAGGGGACTAGCGGCCCCTCTGAGCAGTTCTTC. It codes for CASDEGTSGPSEQFF.